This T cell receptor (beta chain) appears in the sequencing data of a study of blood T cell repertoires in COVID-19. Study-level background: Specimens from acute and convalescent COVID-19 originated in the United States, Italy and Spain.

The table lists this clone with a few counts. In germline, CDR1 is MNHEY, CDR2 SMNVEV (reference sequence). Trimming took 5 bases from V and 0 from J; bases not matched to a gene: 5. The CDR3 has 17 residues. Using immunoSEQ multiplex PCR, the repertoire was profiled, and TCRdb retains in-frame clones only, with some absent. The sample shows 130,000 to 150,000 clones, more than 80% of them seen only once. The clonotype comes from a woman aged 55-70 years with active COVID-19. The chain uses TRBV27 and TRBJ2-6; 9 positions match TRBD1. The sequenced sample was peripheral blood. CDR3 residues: CASSTGGANSGANVLTF. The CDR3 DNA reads TGTGCCAGCAGTACAGGGGGCGCGAACTCTGGGGCCAACGTCCTGACTTTC.